This T cell receptor beta chain was captured in a study of response to subunit inactivated influenza vaccine. Using its own MiXCR run on the RT-PCR reads, TCRdb lists one record per CDR3 protein. The sample shows about 540,000 distinct CDR3 sequences, roughly 25% of them seen only once. CDR3 length: 13 amino acids. Per the germline V gene, CDR1 is MNHEY and CDR2 is SVGAGI. With 4 bases removed from V and 6 bases from J, the gap between germline ends came to 12 bases. This sample also belongs to another study, concerning T cells expressing NK-cell markers. From that study: The authors generated TCR beta cDNA through 5'RACE template switching with UMIs. Repertoire data for TCR beta were derived from sorted T cells (CD3+CD56+NKG2C+, CD3+CD56+NKG2C- and CD3+CD56-NKG2C+). The study found dominant NKG2C+ clonotypes at about 1.0-7.0% of CD8+ T cells in about six donors. These clonotypes additionally ranked first within the CD3+CD56-NKG2C+ fraction of a few donors. HCMV specificity of the expanded NKG2C+ T cell clones was not established.

The chain links TRBV6-5 to TRBJ1-1; D is perhaps TRBD1 (6 bases). The sequence was obtained from a man aged 45-65 years who received an inactivated influenza vaccine. Here the sequenced sample was CD4+ T cells sorted from PBMCs, taken about 13 days after vaccination. As DNA, the CDR3 is TGTGCCAGCAGTTGGGACATCTCTTCTGAAGCTTTCTTT. As protein: CASSWDISSEAFF.